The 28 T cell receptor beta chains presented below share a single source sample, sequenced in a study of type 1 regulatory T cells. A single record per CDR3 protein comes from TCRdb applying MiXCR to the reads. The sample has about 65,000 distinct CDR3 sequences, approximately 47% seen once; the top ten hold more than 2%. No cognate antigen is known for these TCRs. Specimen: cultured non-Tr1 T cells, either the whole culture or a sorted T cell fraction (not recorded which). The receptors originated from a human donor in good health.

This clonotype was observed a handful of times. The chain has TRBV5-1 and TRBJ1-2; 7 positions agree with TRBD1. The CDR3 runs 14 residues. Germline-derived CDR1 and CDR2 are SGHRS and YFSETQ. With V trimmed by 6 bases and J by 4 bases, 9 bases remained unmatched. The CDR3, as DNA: TGCGCCAGCAATCCCGACAGGGAGGCCTATGGCTACACCTTC. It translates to CASNPDREAYGYTF.

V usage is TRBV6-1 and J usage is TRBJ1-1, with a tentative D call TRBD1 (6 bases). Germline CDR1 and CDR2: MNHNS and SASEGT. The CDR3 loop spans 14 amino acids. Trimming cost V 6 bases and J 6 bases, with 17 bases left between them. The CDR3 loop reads CASRPKQGGSEAFF. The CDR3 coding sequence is TGTGCCAGCAGGCCGAAACAGGGTGGCTCTGAAGCTTTCTTT.

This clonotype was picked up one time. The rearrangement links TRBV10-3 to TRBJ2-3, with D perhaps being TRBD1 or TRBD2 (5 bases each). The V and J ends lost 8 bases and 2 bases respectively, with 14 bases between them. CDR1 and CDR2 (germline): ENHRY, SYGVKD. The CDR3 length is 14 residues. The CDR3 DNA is TGTGCCATCTCCTTAGGGACGGACACAGATACGCAGTATTTT. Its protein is CAISLGTDTDTQYF.

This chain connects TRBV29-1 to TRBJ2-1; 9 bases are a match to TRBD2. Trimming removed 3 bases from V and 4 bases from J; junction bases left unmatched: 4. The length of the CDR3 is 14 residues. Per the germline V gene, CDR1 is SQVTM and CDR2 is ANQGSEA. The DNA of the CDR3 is TGCAGCGTTGAGGCTAGCGGGGCATACAATGAGCAGTTCTTC. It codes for CSVEASGAYNEQFF.

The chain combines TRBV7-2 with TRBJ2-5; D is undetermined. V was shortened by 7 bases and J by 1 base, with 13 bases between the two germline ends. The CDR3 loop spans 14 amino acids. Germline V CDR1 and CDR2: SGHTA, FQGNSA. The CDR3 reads CASTLDGRQETQYF. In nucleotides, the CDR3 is TGTGCCAGCACTCTGGACGGACGCCAAGAGACCCAGTACTTC.

The CDR3 sequence is CASKYQETQYF. Here the CDR3 DNA reads TGTGCCAGCAAGTACCAAGAGACCCAGTACTTC. The chain has TRBV2 and TRBJ2-5; D not resolved. Trimming cost V 7 bases and J 0 bases, with 3 bases left between them. The CDR3 runs to 11 residues. CDR1 is SNHLY and CDR2 is FYNNEI in the germline V gene.

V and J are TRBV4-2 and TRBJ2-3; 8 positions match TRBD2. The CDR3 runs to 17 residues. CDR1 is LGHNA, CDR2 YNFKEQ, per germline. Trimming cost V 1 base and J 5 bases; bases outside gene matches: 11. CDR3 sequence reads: CASSQAVGGAFLDTQYF. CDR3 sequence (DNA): TGTGCCAGCAGCCAAGCTGTCGGGGGGGCCTTCTTAGATACGCAGTATTTT.

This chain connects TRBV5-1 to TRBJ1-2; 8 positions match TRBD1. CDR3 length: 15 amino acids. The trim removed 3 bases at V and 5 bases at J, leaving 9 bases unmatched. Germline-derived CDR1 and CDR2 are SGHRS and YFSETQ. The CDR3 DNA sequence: TGCGCCAGCAGCTCGGGGGGCAGGGGGCATTATGGCTACACCTTC. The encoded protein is CASSSGGRGHYGYTF.

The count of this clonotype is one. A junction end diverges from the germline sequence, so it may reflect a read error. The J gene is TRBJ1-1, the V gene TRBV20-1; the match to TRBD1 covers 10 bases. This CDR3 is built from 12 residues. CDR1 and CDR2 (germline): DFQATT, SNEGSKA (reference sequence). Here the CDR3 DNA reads TGCAGTGCTAGACCCGGGACAGGGGATTGGATCTTT. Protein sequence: CSARPGTGDWIF.

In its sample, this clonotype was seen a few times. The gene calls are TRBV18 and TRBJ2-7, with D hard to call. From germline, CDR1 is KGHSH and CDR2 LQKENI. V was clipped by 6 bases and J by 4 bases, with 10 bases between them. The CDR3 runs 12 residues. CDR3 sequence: CASSLDQYEQYF. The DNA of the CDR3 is TGTGCCAGCTCCCTCGACCAGTACGAGCAGTACTTC.

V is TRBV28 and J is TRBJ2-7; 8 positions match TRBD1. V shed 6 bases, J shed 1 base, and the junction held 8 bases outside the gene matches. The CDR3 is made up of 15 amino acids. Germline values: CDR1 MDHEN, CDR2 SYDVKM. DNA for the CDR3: TGTGCCAGCAGCCTCCACGGACAGGGTTCCTACGAGCAGTACTTC. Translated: CASSLHGQGSYEQYF.

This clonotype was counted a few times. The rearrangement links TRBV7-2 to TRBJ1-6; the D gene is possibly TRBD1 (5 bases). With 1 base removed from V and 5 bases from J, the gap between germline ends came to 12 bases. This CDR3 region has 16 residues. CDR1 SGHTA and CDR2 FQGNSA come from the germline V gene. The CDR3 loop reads CASSLERGRDNSPLHF. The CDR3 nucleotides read TGTGCCAGCAGCTTAGAAAGGGGACGAGATAATTCACCCCTCCACTTT.

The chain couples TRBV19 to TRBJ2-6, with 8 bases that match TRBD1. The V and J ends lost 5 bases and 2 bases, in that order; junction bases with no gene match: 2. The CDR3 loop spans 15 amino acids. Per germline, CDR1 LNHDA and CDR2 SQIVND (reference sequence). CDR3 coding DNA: TGTGCCAGTAGTGAGACAGGGGCTGGGGCCAACGTCCTGACTTTC. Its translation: CASSETGAGANVLTF.

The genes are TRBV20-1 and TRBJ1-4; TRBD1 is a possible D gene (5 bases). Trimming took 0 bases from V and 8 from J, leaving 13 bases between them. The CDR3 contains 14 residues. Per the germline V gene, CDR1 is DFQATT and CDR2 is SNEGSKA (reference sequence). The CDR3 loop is CSARDDGGEEKLFF. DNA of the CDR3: TGCAGTGCTAGAGATGACGGAGGGGAGGAAAAACTGTTTTTT.

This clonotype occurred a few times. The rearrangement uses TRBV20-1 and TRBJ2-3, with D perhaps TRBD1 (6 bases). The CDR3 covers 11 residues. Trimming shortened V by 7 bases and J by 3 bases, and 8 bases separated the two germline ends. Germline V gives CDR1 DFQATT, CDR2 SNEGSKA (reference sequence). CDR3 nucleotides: TGCAGTGGAACAGGGACAGATACGCAGTATTTT. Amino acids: CSGTGTDTQYF.

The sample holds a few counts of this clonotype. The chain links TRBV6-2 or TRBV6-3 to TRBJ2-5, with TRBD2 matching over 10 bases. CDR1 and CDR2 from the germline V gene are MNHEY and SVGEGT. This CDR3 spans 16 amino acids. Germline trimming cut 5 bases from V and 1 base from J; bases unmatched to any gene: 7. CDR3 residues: CASSPLAGDTQETQYF. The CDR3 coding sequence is TGTGCCAGCAGTCCGCTAGCGGGAGATACCCAAGAGACCCAGTACTTC.

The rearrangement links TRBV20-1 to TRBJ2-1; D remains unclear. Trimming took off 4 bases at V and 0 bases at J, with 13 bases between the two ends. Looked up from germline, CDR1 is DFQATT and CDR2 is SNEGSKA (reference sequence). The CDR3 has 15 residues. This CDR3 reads CSATDPRRSYNEQFF. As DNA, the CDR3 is TGCAGTGCTACCGACCCCCGCCGCTCCTACAATGAGCAGTTCTTC.

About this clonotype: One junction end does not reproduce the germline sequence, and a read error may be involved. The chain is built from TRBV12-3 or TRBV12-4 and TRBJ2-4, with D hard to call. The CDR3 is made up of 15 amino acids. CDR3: CASSLSLLAKNIQYF. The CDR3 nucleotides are TGTGCCAGTAGTTTGTCGTTACTAGCCAAAAACATTCAGTACTTC.

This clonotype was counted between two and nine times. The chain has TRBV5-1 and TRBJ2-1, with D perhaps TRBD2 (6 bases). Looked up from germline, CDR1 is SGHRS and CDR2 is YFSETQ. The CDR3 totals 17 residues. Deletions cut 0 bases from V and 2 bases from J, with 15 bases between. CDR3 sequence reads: CASSLDQVAGPYNEQFF. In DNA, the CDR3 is TGCGCCAGCAGCTTGGATCAAGTCGCGGGACCCTACAATGAGCAGTTCTTC. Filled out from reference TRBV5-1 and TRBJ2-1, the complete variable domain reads KAGVTQTPRYLIKTRGQQVTLSCSPISGHRSVSWYQQTPGQGLQFLFEYFSETQRNKGNFPGRFSGRQFSNSRSEMNVSTLELGDSALYLCASSLDQVAGPYNEQFFGPGTRLTVL.

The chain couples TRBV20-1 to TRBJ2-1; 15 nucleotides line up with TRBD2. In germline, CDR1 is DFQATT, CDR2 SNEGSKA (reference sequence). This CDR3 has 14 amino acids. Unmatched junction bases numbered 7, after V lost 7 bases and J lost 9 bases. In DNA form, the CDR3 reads TGCAGTGTCGGGACTAGCGGGGGGAAAGGTGAGCAGTTCTTC. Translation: CSVGTSGGKGEQFF.

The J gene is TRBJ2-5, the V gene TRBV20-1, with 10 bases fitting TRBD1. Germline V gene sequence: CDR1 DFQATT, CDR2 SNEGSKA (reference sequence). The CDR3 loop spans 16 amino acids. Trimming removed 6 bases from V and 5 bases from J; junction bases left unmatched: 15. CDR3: CSAPNPRDRGYETQYF. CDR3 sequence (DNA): TGCAGTGCCCCCAACCCCCGGGACAGGGGTTATGAGACCCAGTACTTC.

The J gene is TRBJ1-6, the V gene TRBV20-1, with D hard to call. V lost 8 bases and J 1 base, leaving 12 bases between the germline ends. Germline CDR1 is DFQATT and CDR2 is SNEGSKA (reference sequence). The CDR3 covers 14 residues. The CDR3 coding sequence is TGCAGTACCTCCCCGGGTTCCTATAATTCACCCCTCCACTTT. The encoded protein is CSTSPGSYNSPLHF.

CDR3 in amino acids: CASSPGLAGGRSQETQYF. Written as DNA, the CDR3 is TGCGCCAGCAGCCCCGGACTAGCGGGGGGCCGCTCGCAAGAGACCCAGTACTTC. The chain has TRBV5-1 and TRBJ2-5, with 14 bases lining up with TRBD2. Trimming took 4 bases from V and 2 from J; bases not matched to a gene: 10. The CDR3 runs to 18 residues. Germline V gene data show CDR1 as SGHRS and CDR2 as YFSETQ.

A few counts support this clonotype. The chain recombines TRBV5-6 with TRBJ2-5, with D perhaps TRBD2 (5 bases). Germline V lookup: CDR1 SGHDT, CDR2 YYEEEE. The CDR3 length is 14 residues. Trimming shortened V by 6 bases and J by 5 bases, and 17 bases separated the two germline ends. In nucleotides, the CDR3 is TGTGCCAGCACCCAGATGAGGGTAGGGGAGACCCAGTACTTC. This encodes CASTQMRVGETQYF.

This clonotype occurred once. The CDR3 protein is CASSPLRGGTNEKLFF. The CDR3 nucleotides read TGCGCCAGCAGCCCTCTCCGAGGGGGGACTAATGAAAAACTGTTTTTT. This chain links TRBV5-1 with TRBJ1-4; possible D gene TRBD1, 6 bases. CDR1 is SGHRS and CDR2 is YFSETQ in the germline V gene. With 4 bases removed from V and 2 bases from J, the gap between germline ends came to 15 bases. There are 16 residues in the CDR3.

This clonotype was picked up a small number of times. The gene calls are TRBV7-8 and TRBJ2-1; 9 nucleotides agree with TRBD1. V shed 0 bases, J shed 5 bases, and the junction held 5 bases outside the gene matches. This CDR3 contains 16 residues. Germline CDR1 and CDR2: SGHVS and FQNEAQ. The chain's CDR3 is CASSLATGGLDNEQFF. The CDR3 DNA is TGTGCCAGCAGCTTAGCGACAGGGGGTCTAGACAATGAGCAGTTCTTC.

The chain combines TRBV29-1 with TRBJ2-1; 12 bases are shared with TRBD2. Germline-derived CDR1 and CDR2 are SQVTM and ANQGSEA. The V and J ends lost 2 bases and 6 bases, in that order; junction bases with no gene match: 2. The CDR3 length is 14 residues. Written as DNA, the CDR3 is TGCAGCGTTGAAACTAGCGGGGGGTCCAATGAGCAGTTCTTC. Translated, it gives CSVETSGGSNEQFF.

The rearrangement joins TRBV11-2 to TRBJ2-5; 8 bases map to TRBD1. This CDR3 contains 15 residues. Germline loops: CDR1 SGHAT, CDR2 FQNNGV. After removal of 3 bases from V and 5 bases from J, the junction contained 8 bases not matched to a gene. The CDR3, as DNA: TGTGCCAGCAGCTTGGCCAGGGGGCCGGGGGAGACCCAGTACTTC. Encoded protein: CASSLARGPGETQYF.